A single sample gave rise to the 26 T cell receptor beta chains below, sequenced in a study of blood T cell repertoires in COVID-19 (dated by TCRdb to 2019 to 2021). The library was obtained by the immunoSEQ multiplex PCR assay. This is the immuneACCESS table as TCRdb keeps it, with only in-frame sequences that have V and J called. A part of the clones is gone; compared with another copy, unresolved V genes explain less than half, and the rest is unexplained. The sample profile shows 180,000 or so clones; over 80% of them were found once. In total, the top ten clones hold approximately 4.4% of the sample. Material: PBMCs or T cells enriched from blood (not recorded which). The receptor source for this set is a woman aged 50 to 60 who had recovered from COVID-19.

The J gene is TRBJ2-7, the V gene TRBV21-1; the DNA was not compared with TRBD2, the D call given in the table. TRBV21-1 corresponds to a pseudogene. The CDR3 runs to 15 residues. The CDR3 here is CASSPSSGGPYEQYV. CDR3 DNA sequence: TGTGCCAGCAGTCCGTCGAGTGGAGGGCCCTACGAGCAGTACGTC.

This sequence joins TRBV4-1 and TRBJ2-3; unclear D gene. V was trimmed by 0 bases and J by 4 bases, leaving 5 bases between them. The CDR3 covers 13 residues. CDR1 and CDR2 (germline): MGHRA, YSYEKL. The CDR3 here is CASSQDYSDTQYF. CDR3 bases: TGCGCCAGCAGCCAAGATTACTCAGATACGCAGTATTTT.

This clone was detected once. This sequence joins TRBV7-2 and TRBJ2-5; TRBD2 might be the D (6 bases). Per germline, CDR1 SGHTA and CDR2 FQGNSA. The V end was cut by 3 bases, the J end by 5 bases, with 13 bases between. The CDR3 is made up of 14 amino acids. The CDR3 protein is CASSLGGRTETQYF. The DNA of the CDR3 is TGTGCCAGCAGCTTGGGGGGTAGAACGGAGACCCAGTACTTC.

This clone appeared a few times. The gene calls are TRBV5-1 and TRBJ1-2; D gene ambiguous. The CDR3 covers 13 residues. V was trimmed by 2 bases and J by 2 bases, leaving 7 bases between them. Germline V CDR1 and CDR2: SGHRS, YFSETQ. The CDR3 sequence is CASSFQSNYGYTF. For the CDR3, the DNA is TGCGCCAGCAGCTTCCAATCAAACTATGGCTACACCTTC.

V usage is TRBV3-1 (or the pseudogene TRBV3-2) and J usage is TRBJ1-2; unclear D gene. The CDR3 has 12 amino acids. Germline V gene sequence: CDR1 LGHDT, CDR2 YNNKEL (reference sequence). V was pared by 4 bases and J by 4 bases, with 7 bases between. The CDR3 spells CASSRGGYGYTF. CDR3 coding DNA: TGTGCCAGCAGCCGTGGAGGCTATGGCTACACCTTC.

The chain joins TRBV12-1 to TRBJ2-3; the table's D call TRBD1 went unverified against the DNA. TRBV12-1 is termed a pseudogene. CDR3 size: 16 residues. CDR3 in DNA: TGTGCCAGCAGCTTTGCGCAGTACAGGGTGGTAGATACGCAGTATTTT. Amino acid sequence: CASSFAQYRVVDTQYF.

V is TRBV28 and J is TRBJ2-1; D perhaps matches TRBD2 (5 bases). The CDR3 runs 14 residues. With 5 bases removed from V and 4 bases from J, the gap between germline ends came to 12 bases. The germline CDR1 and CDR2 sequences are MDHEN and SYDVKM. CDR3 loop: CASSPPGGYNEQFF. CDR3 nucleotide sequence: TGTGCCAGCAGTCCCCCCGGCGGGTACAATGAGCAGTTCTTC.

The rearrangement uses TRBV5-5 and TRBJ1-1; D gene ambiguous. Germline V gene sequence: CDR1 SGHKS, CDR2 YYEKEE (reference sequence). The length of the CDR3 is 13 residues. Trimming left V 3 bases short and J 3 bases short, with 9 bases between. The CDR3 loop is CASSWASYTEAFF. The CDR3 nucleotides read TGTGCCAGCAGCTGGGCATCCTACACTGAAGCTTTCTTT.

The rearrangement uses TRBV2 and TRBJ1-5; D uncertain. V gave up 8 bases and J gave up 0 bases, with 14 bases separating them. The CDR3 is 15 amino acids. Germline-derived CDR1 and CDR2 are SNHLY and FYNNEI. The CDR3 spells CASLEGIYSNQPQHF. The CDR3 bases are TGTGCCAGCCTGGAGGGAATCTATAGCAATCAGCCCCAGCATTTT. The full variable domain, completed using reference TRBV2 and TRBJ1-5, is EPEVTQTPSHQVTQMGQEVILRCVPISNHLYFYWYRQILGQKVEFLVSFYNNEISEKSEIFDDQFSVERPDGSNFTLKIRSTKLEDSAMYFCASLEGIYSNQPQHFGDGTRLSIL.

CDR3 in amino acids: CASSLNRGSGTGELFF. The CDR3 coding sequence is TGTGCCAGCAGTTTAAATCGGGGGTCGGGTACCGGGGAGCTGTTTTTT. The chain links TRBV28 to TRBJ2-2, with a possible D match to TRBD2 (6 bases). Germline CDR1 reads MDHEN; CDR2 reads SYDVKM. The V gene lost 2 bases and the J gene lost 5 bases, with 15 bases spanning the gap. The CDR3 sequence is 16 residues long.

This chain uses TRBV24-1 with TRBJ1-1; 8 nucleotides line up with TRBD1. The CDR3 extends over 15 amino acids. Per the germline V gene, CDR1 is KGHDR and CDR2 is SFDVKD. V trimming: 5 bases; J trimming: 4 bases; junction bases outside the gene matches: 8. The CDR3 nucleotides read TGTGCCACCAGTGGTAGGACAGGGATGGTCACTGAAGCTTTCTTT. It is translated as CATSGRTGMVTEAFF.

Comments on this clone: This sequence may be a read error, since a much larger clone differs from it by one base. This chain uses TRBV7-2 with TRBJ1-5; D is unresolved. The V gene lost 1 base and the J gene lost 0 bases, with 7 bases spanning the gap. CDR1 and CDR2 from the germline V gene are SGHTA and FQGNSA. The CDR3 extends over 15 amino acids. In DNA, the CDR3 is TGTGCCAGCAGCTTAGGAGGGATTAGCAATCAGCCCCAGCATTTT. Its translation is CASSLGGISNQPQHF.

CDR3 sequence reads: CASSFLGATNEKLFF. In DNA form, the CDR3 reads TGCGCCAGCAGCTTCCTCGGGGCAACTAATGAAAAACTGTTTTTT. This rearrangement joins TRBV5-1 to TRBJ1-4; the D is unclear. V gave up 2 bases and J gave up 0 bases, with 8 bases separating them. The CDR3 has 15 amino acids. Germline lookup yields CDR1 SGHRS and CDR2 YFSETQ.

The chain employs TRBV9 and TRBJ2-3, with D possibly matching TRBD2 (7 bases). This CDR3 region has 16 residues. The germline V gene has CDR1 SGDLS and CDR2 YYNGEE. With 4 bases removed from V and 3 bases from J, the gap between germline ends came to 18 bases. The CDR3 nucleotides are TGTGCCAGCAGCCCTTTTGGGGGGGCGGAGACAGATACGCAGTATTTT. Translation gives CASSPFGGAETDTQYF.

This chain connects TRBV4-1 to TRBJ2-5, with D possibly being TRBD1 (5 bases). Germline assignment: CDR1 MGHRA and CDR2 YSYEKL. Trimming pared 3 bases from V and 4 bases from J, leaving 12 bases between. The CDR3 has 14 amino acids. CDR3 DNA: TGCGCCAGCAGCCAGCAGGGTGTTCCAGAGACCCAGTACTTC. This encodes CASSQQGVPETQYF.

This rearrangement joins TRBV6-5 to TRBJ1-1; D is possibly TRBD1 (5 bases). Deletions cut 9 bases from V and 0 bases from J, with 11 bases between. Per the germline V gene, CDR1 is MNHEY and CDR2 is SVGAGI. The CDR3 spans 13 residues. CDR3 sequence: CASNRQLNTEAFF. DNA for the CDR3: TGTGCCAGTAACCGACAGTTGAACACTGAAGCTTTCTTT.

The genes are TRBV19 and TRBJ1-1; 10 bases are shared with TRBD1. CDR1 LNHDA and CDR2 SQIVND come from the germline V gene (reference sequence). The CDR3 has 13 residues. V gave up 8 bases and J gave up 5 bases; unmatched junction bases: 5. CDR3 residues: CASHRDRGTEAFF. CDR3 coding DNA: TGTGCCAGTCACCGGGACAGGGGTACTGAAGCTTTCTTT.

In this sample, this clone turned up a few times. The chain has TRBV19 and TRBJ1-5; D gene uncertain. Per the germline V gene, CDR1 is LNHDA and CDR2 is SQIVND (reference sequence). V lost 5 bases to trimming and J lost 4 bases, with 6 bases between them. The CDR3 is 12 amino acids. The CDR3 loop reads CASSGRNQPQHF. The CDR3 DNA reads TGTGCCAGTAGTGGCAGGAATCAGCCCCAGCATTTT.

This sequence joins TRBV5-1 and TRBJ2-3; 8 positions match TRBD2. This CDR3 is built from 16 residues. CDR1 and CDR2 (germline): SGHRS, YFSETQ. V lost 0 bases, J lost 6 bases, and 9 bases stayed unmatched. Here the CDR3 DNA reads TGCGCCAGCAGCTTGGCCCGGGCGGGAGGCGTGGATACGCAGTATTTT. Amino acids: CASSLARAGGVDTQYF.

This chain joins TRBV5-6 and TRBJ1-3; a weak D match, TRBD1 (6 bases). CDR3 length: 15 residues. Trimming took off 4 bases at V and 4 bases at J, with 15 bases between the two ends. Germline CDR1 and CDR2: SGHDT and YYEEEE. The CDR3, as DNA: TGTGCCAGCAGCCCAGTGGGGGCCTTGGGAAACACCATATATTTT. This sequence encodes CASSPVGALGNTIYF.

This rearrangement joins TRBV10-2 to TRBJ1-2, with 7 nucleotides matching TRBD1. This CDR3 has 14 residues. After removal of 6 bases from V and 8 bases from J, the junction contained 12 bases not matched to a gene. Per the germline V gene, CDR1 is WSHSY and CDR2 is SAAADI. In DNA form, the CDR3 reads TGCGCCAGCAGGCTGACCAGGGGGGAGTACGGCTACACCTTC. This gives the protein CASRLTRGEYGYTF.

This clone was observed once. The J gene is TRBJ2-2, the V gene TRBV5-1; D might be TRBD2 (5 bases). V shed 0 bases and J shed 2 bases, with 11 bases lying between them. The length of the CDR3 is 16 residues. The germline V gene encodes CDR1 SGHRS and CDR2 YFSETQ. The CDR3 loop reads CASSLVRGSNTGELFF. The CDR3 bases are TGCGCCAGCAGCTTGGTTCGGGGATCAAACACCGGGGAGCTGTTTTTT.

The rearrangement links TRBV7-6 to TRBJ1-2, with TRBD1 identical over 7 bases. Germline CDR1 is SGHVS and CDR2 is FNYEAQ. CDR3 length: 14 residues. The J segment lost 3 bases and the V segment lost 3 bases, leaving 4 bases of the junction unmatched. This CDR3 is CASSFGGTDYGYTF. The CDR3 bases are TGTGCCAGCAGCTTCGGAGGGACAGACTATGGCTACACCTTC.

The chain uses TRBV5-1 and TRBJ1-1; 11 bases map to TRBD1. From germline, CDR1 is SGHRS and CDR2 YFSETQ. The J segment lost 5 bases and the V segment lost 0 bases, leaving 9 bases of the junction unmatched. The CDR3 is 17 residues long. In DNA, the CDR3 is TGCGCCAGCAGCTTGGGACGGCGGGACAGGGGGGAAACTGAAGCTTTCTTT. Protein product: CASSLGRRDRGETEAFF.

This rearrangement joins TRBV2 to TRBJ2-3; 14 bases are a match to TRBD2. Germline loops: CDR1 SNHLY, CDR2 FYNNEI. The CDR3 totals 15 residues. V dropped 8 bases and J dropped 0; count of bases not matched to a gene: 1. CDR3 protein: CASGTSGRSTDTQYF. The CDR3 nucleotides are TGTGCCAGCGGGACTAGCGGGAGAAGCACAGATACGCAGTATTTT.

The chain carries TRBV4-3 and TRBJ2-1; tentatively, D is TRBD2 (5 bases). V dropped 6 bases and J dropped 8 bases, with 17 bases sitting between them. The germline V gene encodes CDR1 LGHNA and CDR2 YSLEER. CDR3 length equals 14 residues. The CDR3 reads CASSRAFSRDEQFF. CDR3 bases: TGCGCCAGCAGTCGGGCCTTCTCGCGGGATGAGCAGTTCTTC.